This T cell receptor beta chain appears in the sequencing data of a study of Graves' ophthalmopathy and Graves' hyperthyroidism. Moderately to severely active ophthalmopathy under 3 months, CAS at least 3, NOSPECS at least 4. Reliance was placed on clinical symptoms, serum thyroxine, TRAb, thyroid ultrasound and orbital computed tomography for diagnosis. A volume of approximately 10 ml of fresh peripheral blood supplied the PBMCs. As the template, RNA transcripts were used to amplify TCR beta CDR3 regions. After a first-round RT-PCR with HTBI primers, a second-round multiplex PCR was run. A single record per CDR3 protein comes from TCRdb applying MiXCR to the multiplex PCR reads. The table records about 740,000 distinct CDR3 sequences, 40% of them present only once. Germline V lookup: CDR1 SEHNR, CDR2 FQNEAQ (reference sequence). The V and J ends lost 4 bases and 4 bases respectively, with 19 bases between them. The CDR3 sequence is 16 residues long.

This clonotype was sampled from an adult man with Graves' ophthalmopathy. Source material: peripheral blood. This chain uses TRBV7-9 with TRBJ1-1; no clear D. Here the CDR3 DNA reads TGTGCCAGCAGCTCCCCAGGACGGGGTAGAGTCACTGAAGCTTTCTTT. Protein: CASSSPGRGRVTEAFF.